This T cell receptor beta chain is drawn from a study of T cell responses to AZD1222 COVID-19 vaccine. Germline V gene lookup returns CDR1 SEHNR and CDR2 FQNEAQ (reference sequence). After removal of 8 bases from V and 6 bases from J, the junction contained 1 base not matched to a gene. The CDR3 totals 12 residues. A note on this clone: The antigen remains undetermined.

Study-wide findings and caveats: Reportedly, nearly half the spike-specific TCRs target unmutated variant regions. No day 14 peak samples; only post-peak repertoires were characterized.

Generated by immunoSEQ multiplex PCR, the TCRdb table keeps only in-frame clones and is missing some. The sample has around 65,000 clones; around four fifths are singletons. This chain links TRBV7-9 with TRBJ2-1, with TRBD1 matching over 10 bases. The source of this sequence is an adult who received the AZD1222 COVID-19 vaccine. The specimen comprised peripheral blood, sampled 28 days after the second AZD1222 dose. CDR3 region: CASGTGVNEQFF. The DNA of the CDR3 is TGTGCCAGCGGGACAGGGGTCAATGAGCAGTTCTTC.